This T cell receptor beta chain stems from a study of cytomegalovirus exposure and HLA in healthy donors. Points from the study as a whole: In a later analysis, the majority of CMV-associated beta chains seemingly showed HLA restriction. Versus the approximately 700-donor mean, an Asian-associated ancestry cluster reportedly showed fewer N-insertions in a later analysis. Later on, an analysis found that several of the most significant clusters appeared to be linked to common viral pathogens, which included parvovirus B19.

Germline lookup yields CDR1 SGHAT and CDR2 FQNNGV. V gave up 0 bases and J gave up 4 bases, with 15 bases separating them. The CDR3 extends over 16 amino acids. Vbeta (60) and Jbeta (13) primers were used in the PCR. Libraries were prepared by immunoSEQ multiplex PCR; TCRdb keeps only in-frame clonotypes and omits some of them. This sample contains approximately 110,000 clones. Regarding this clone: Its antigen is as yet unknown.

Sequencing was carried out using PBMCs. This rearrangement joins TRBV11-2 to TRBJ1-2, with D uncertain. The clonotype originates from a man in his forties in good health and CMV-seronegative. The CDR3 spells CASSLDSPRRLYGYTF. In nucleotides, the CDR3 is TGTGCCAGCAGCTTAGATTCCCCCCGGAGGCTCTATGGCTACACCTTC.